Shown below are 29 T cell receptor beta chains from a single sample sequenced in a study of CD8 T cells in Susac syndrome. Reverse transcription of roughly 0.5 to 1 ug RNA was performed with random hexamers. TCRdb reanalysed the immunoSEQ multiplex PCR reads using MiXCR and keeps one entry per CDR3 protein. The sample has 70,000 or so distinct CDR3 sequences, just under 95% seen once; the top ten hold 0.5% to 0.6%. Sequencing was performed on CD8+ T cells from PBMCs. The origin of the receptors is a human donor with multiple sclerosis.

The chain uses TRBV27 and TRBJ2-3; a possible D gene is TRBD1 (5 bases). This CDR3 has 14 amino acids. Per the germline V gene, CDR1 is MNHEY and CDR2 is SMNVEV (reference sequence). Trimming cost V 2 bases and J 4 bases, with 10 bases left between them. The CDR3 bases are TGTGCCAGCAGTTTAAGGGGCAGGGCAGATACGCAGTATTTT. Amino acid sequence: CASSLRGRADTQYF.

The V gene is TRBV11-2, the J gene TRBJ2-3, with D uncertain. Per germline, CDR1 SGHAT and CDR2 FQNNGV. The CDR3 spans 13 residues. Trimming shortened V by 1 base and J by 2 bases, and 4 bases separated the two germline ends. The CDR3 DNA reads as TGTGCCAGCAGCTTAGTGATCACAGATACGCAGTATTTT. This sequence encodes CASSLVITDTQYF.

This clonotype was seen only once. The chain is built from TRBV6-1 and TRBJ2-1, with D unclear. Trimming shortened V by 2 bases and J by 9 bases, and 8 bases separated the two germline ends. The germline CDR1 and CDR2 sequences are MNHNS and SASEGT. The CDR3 contains 12 residues. The CDR3 sequence is CASSEWSSEQFF. The CDR3 coding sequence is TGTGCCAGCAGTGAATGGAGTAGTGAGCAGTTCTTC.

This rearrangement joins TRBV2 to TRBJ2-5; D unclear. The V gene lost 1 base and the J gene lost 4 bases, with 13 bases spanning the gap. Germline assignment: CDR1 SNHLY and CDR2 FYNNEI. CDR3 length: 15 amino acids. CDR3 sequence: CASSEGVSYGETQYF. CDR3 nucleotide sequence: TGTGCCAGCAGTGAAGGGGTTAGCTATGGAGAGACCCAGTACTTC.

The table lists this clonotype with a count of one. The chain recombines TRBV29-1 with TRBJ1-2; D is uncertain. There are 14 residues in the CDR3. V was shortened by 4 bases and J by 8 bases, with 20 bases between the two germline ends. CDR1 is SQVTM, CDR2 ANQGSEA, per germline. The CDR3 bases are TGCAGCGTTGCGAGTGAGAGCTTGCCGGGGGGCTACACCTTC. Its protein is CSVASESLPGGYTF.

The chain combines TRBV20-1 with TRBJ1-2; TRBD1 matches 7 bases. The V segment lost 5 bases and the J segment 6 bases; nucleotides outside the gene matches: 18. The germline CDR1 and CDR2 sequences are DFQATT and SNEGSKA (reference sequence). The CDR3 is made up of 16 amino acids. The CDR3, as DNA: TGCAGTGCTGGTATGCGGGAAGGGACAGAGTGGCATGGCTACACCTTC. It yields the protein CSAGMREGTEWHGYTF.

The chain links TRBV9 to TRBJ1-2; TRBD1 matches at 7 bases. This CDR3 has 11 amino acids. Germline-derived CDR1 and CDR2 are SGDLS and YYNGEE. Unmatched junction bases numbered 5, after V lost 7 bases and J lost 8 bases. CDR3 sequence reads: CASLGTEGYTF. The CDR3 DNA sequence: TGTGCCAGCCTGGGGACAGAGGGCTACACCTTC.

J is TRBJ2-2 and V is TRBV15; a possible D gene is TRBD2 (6 bases). Germline CDR1 LNHNV, CDR2 YYDKDF (reference sequence). V lost 0 bases to trimming and J lost 7 bases, with 21 bases between them. The CDR3 contains 18 residues. CDR3 sequence: CATSRDGGLVSLGGELFF. Written as DNA, the CDR3 is TGTGCCACCAGCAGAGATGGGGGACTGGTCTCCCTTGGCGGGGAGCTGTTTTTT.

V usage is TRBV5-1 and J usage is TRBJ2-7; possible D gene TRBD2, 6 bases. The CDR3 totals 15 residues. The ends were cut back, 3 bases at V and 1 base at J, with 14 bases in the middle. CDR1 and CDR2 (germline): SGHRS, YFSETQ. The CDR3 protein is CASSSDGGASYEQYF. CDR3 DNA sequence: TGCGCCAGCAGCTCGGACGGGGGAGCATCCTACGAGCAGTACTTC.

CDR3 sequence (DNA): TGCAGTGCTCCCCTGGGCTATGAGCAGTTCTTC. Protein: CSAPLGYEQFF. This rearrangement joins TRBV20-1 to TRBJ2-1, with D unresolved. The CDR3 is made up of 11 amino acids. V dropped 5 bases and J dropped 8 bases, with 10 bases sitting between them. Germline V gene sequence: CDR1 DFQATT, CDR2 SNEGSKA (reference sequence).

V and J are TRBV30 and TRBJ1-1; no reliable D call. The CDR3 length is 13 residues. The germline V gene encodes CDR1 GTSNPN and CDR2 SVGIG (reference sequence). Trimming took off 0 bases at V and 1 base at J, with 6 bases between the two ends. This CDR3 reads CAWSVHPNTEAFF. CDR3 coding DNA: TGTGCCTGGAGTGTACACCCGAACACTGAAGCTTTCTTT.

V is TRBV14 and J is TRBJ2-7; either TRBD1 or TRBD2 may fit D (6 bases each). Germline V CDR1 and CDR2: SGHDN, FVKESK. V was shortened by 3 bases and J by 3 bases, with 9 bases between the two germline ends. The CDR3 covers 13 residues. Here the CDR3 reads CASSQGGGYEQYF. The CDR3 DNA reads as TGTGCCAGCAGCCAGGGGGGCGGCTACGAGCAGTACTTC.

CDR3 DNA: TGTGCCTGGAGAGAAGGATCTGGAAACACCATATATTTT. Amino acid sequence: CAWREGSGNTIYF. This chain links TRBV30 with TRBJ1-3; D remains unclear. The V gene's germline CDR1 is GTSNPN and CDR2 SVGIG (reference sequence). V was clipped by 3 bases and J by 1 base, with 7 bases between them. CDR3 length: 13 residues.

This chain links TRBV4-3 with TRBJ2-6, with D hard to call. CDR3 size: 16 residues. From germline, CDR1 is LGHNA and CDR2 YSLEER. The V end was cut by 0 bases, the J end by 0 bases, with 6 bases between. CDR3 sequence: CASSQDMGSGANVLTF. CDR3 nucleotides: TGCGCCAGCAGCCAAGATATGGGCTCTGGGGCCAACGTCCTGACTTTC.

The CDR3, as DNA: TGTGCCAGCAGTTCACAGGGGTGGGACACTGAAGCTTTCTTT. Its translation: CASSSQGWDTEAFF. The chain carries TRBV27 and TRBJ1-1; 7 bases fit TRBD1. Germline CDR1 reads MNHEY; CDR2 reads SMNVEV (reference sequence). The CDR3 contains 14 residues. V lost 4 bases to trimming and J lost 3 bases; unmatched junction nucleotides: 5.

The table lists this clonotype with a count of one. This chain joins TRBV30 and TRBJ1-1; 12 bases align to TRBD1. The CDR3 runs 13 residues. Germline-derived CDR1 and CDR2 are GTSNPN and SVGIG (reference sequence). Trimming at V came to 1 base and at J to 6 bases, leaving 0 bases not matched to a gene. In DNA form, the CDR3 reads TGTGCCTGGAGTGGGGACAGGGGGCCTGAAGCTTTCTTT. This codes for CAWSGDRGPEAFF.

This sequence joins TRBV7-9 and TRBJ2-7; 7 bases match TRBD2. V lost 5 bases to trimming and J lost 1 base; unmatched junction nucleotides: 5. Germline-derived CDR1 and CDR2 are SEHNR and FQNEAQ (reference sequence). The CDR3 runs to 14 residues. The CDR3 DNA is TGTGCCAGCAGCCAGCTAGCGGATTCCTACGAGCAGTACTTC. It encodes CASSQLADSYEQYF.

The CDR3 DNA is TGTGCCAGCAGCGTAGTGGCGGGGGCCTTCTACGAGCAGTACTTC. Its protein product is CASSVVAGAFYEQYF. V and J are TRBV9 and TRBJ2-7; a weak D match, TRBD2 (7 bases). Between the trimmed V and J ends, which lost 0 bases and 3 bases, there was a span of 13 bases. Per germline, CDR1 SGDLS and CDR2 YYNGEE. This CDR3 spans 15 amino acids.

The chain uses TRBV15 and TRBJ2-3; TRBD2 matches at 7 bases. The ends lost 3 bases at V and 1 base at J; junction bases unmatched: 16. This CDR3 is built from 19 residues. Per the germline V gene, CDR1 is LNHNV and CDR2 is YYDKDF (reference sequence). The CDR3 sequence is CATSRSRDYSVLGTDTQYF. The CDR3 nucleotides are TGTGCCACCAGCAGGTCCCGGGACTACAGCGTCTTAGGCACAGATACGCAGTATTTT.

The chain recombines TRBV7-6 with TRBJ1-6; TRBD1 matches at 7 bases. The CDR3 length is 16 residues. V lost 5 bases and J lost 6; bases outside the gene matches: 10. Per germline, CDR1 SGHVS and CDR2 FNYEAQ. The CDR3 sequence is CASSISRDSLNSPLHF. The DNA of the CDR3 is TGTGCCAGCAGCATAAGCCGGGACAGCCTTAATTCACCCCTCCACTTT. The full variable domain, rest sourced from reference TRBV7-6 and TRBJ1-6, is GAGVSQSPRYKVTKRGQDVALRCDPISGHVSLYWYRQALGQGPEFLTYFNYEAQQDKSGLPNDRFSAERPEGSISTLTIQRTEQRDSAMYRCASSISRDSLNSPLHFGNGTRLTVT.

The chain is built from TRBV27 and TRBJ1-2; D is uncertain. This CDR3 has 13 residues. CDR1 is MNHEY, CDR2 SMNVEV, per germline (reference sequence). Deletions cut 7 bases from V and 4 bases from J, with 13 bases between. The CDR3 DNA reads as TGTGCCAGCATGAAAACGGATAGCTATGGCTACACCTTC. Translated, it gives CASMKTDSYGYTF.

CDR3 amino acids: CASGVPVTDTQYF. The CDR3 DNA reads TGTGCCAGCGGTGTACCGGTAACAGATACGCAGTATTTT. The chain employs TRBV2 and TRBJ2-3; D remains unclear. V lost 8 bases to trimming and J lost 3 bases, with 12 bases between them. This CDR3 has 13 residues. Germline loops: CDR1 SNHLY, CDR2 FYNNEI.

The chain links TRBV5-1 to TRBJ2-1, with D possibly matching TRBD2 (6 bases). CDR3 size: 14 residues. V dropped 4 bases and J dropped 4 bases, with 12 bases sitting between them. The germline gives CDR1 SGHRS, CDR2 YFSETQ. CDR3 sequence: CASSMEGDYNEQFF. Written as DNA, the CDR3 is TGCGCCAGCAGCATGGAGGGAGATTACAATGAGCAGTTCTTC.

This chain joins TRBV28 and TRBJ2-7, with D perhaps TRBD1 (5 bases). Germline V gene data show CDR1 as MDHEN and CDR2 as SYDVKM. This CDR3 has 15 amino acids. V shed 3 bases and J shed 1 base, with 13 bases lying between them. The chain's CDR3 is CASSFPQGTSYEQYF. The CDR3, as DNA: TGTGCCAGCAGTTTCCCTCAGGGCACATCCTACGAGCAGTACTTC.

The chain has TRBV7-9 and TRBJ1-2; the D is unclear. This CDR3 contains 10 residues. Trimming removed 2 bases from V and 7 bases from J, with 2 bases in between. Germline lookup yields CDR1 SEHNR and CDR2 FQNEAQ (reference sequence). CDR3 region: CASSLSGYTF. In DNA, the CDR3 is TGTGCCAGCAGCTTATCTGGCTACACCTTC.

J is TRBJ2-7 and V is TRBV19, with 10 bases lining up with TRBD2. V dropped 6 bases and J dropped 2; count of bases not matched to a gene: 10. CDR3 size: 16 residues. In germline, CDR1 is LNHDA, CDR2 SQIVND (reference sequence). CDR3 sequence (DNA): TGTGCCAGTAGCCTCGATCTAGCGGGAGAGGCCTACGAGCAGTACTTC. Amino acid sequence: CASSLDLAGEAYEQYF.

The chain joins TRBV20-1 to TRBJ2-5, with D uncertain. Germline V gives CDR1 DFQATT, CDR2 SNEGSKA (reference sequence). V was clipped by 0 bases and J by 5 bases, with 16 bases between them. The CDR3 loop spans 15 amino acids. DNA for the CDR3: TGCAGTGCTAGAGACCCCGGTAGGGTATCGGAGACCCAGTACTTC. This codes for CSARDPGRVSETQYF.

The V call is TRBV5-4, the J call TRBJ2-7; 8 bases map to TRBD2. With V trimmed by 1 base and J by 2 bases, 5 bases remained unmatched. Per the germline V gene, CDR1 is SGHNT and CDR2 is YYREEE (reference sequence). The CDR3 is made up of 15 amino acids. The chain's CDR3 is CASSLIQREPYEQYF. The CDR3 DNA reads as TGTGCCAGCAGCTTGATCCAGCGGGAGCCCTACGAGCAGTACTTC.

In this sample, this clonotype turned up once. The chain links TRBV7-8 to TRBJ1-1; D remains unclear. CDR3 length equals 15 residues. Per germline, CDR1 SGHVS and CDR2 FQNEAQ. The V gene lost 4 bases and the J gene lost 4 bases, with 16 bases spanning the gap. CDR3 nucleotides: TGTGCCAGCAGCTACTACTACCCGTCGGGCACTGAAGCTTTCTTT. The encoded protein is CASSYYYPSGTEAFF. The variable domain in full, completed from reference TRBV7-8 and TRBJ1-1, reads GAGVSQSPRYKVAKRGQDVALRCDPISGHVSLFWYQQALGQGPEFLTYFQNEAQLDKSGLPSDRFFAERPEGSVSTLKIQRTQQEDSAVYLCASSYYYPSGTEAFFGQGTRLTVV.